This entry is about one T cell receptor (beta chain). Antigen: not known. Between the trimmed V and J ends, which lost 3 bases and 1 base, there was a span of 12 bases. Germline values: CDR1 SGHNT, CDR2 YYREEE (reference sequence). CDR3 size: 15 residues. Here immunoSEQ multiplex PCR was the method, and the copy in TCRdb shows in-frame clones only, minus some. The sample records 85,000 to 90,000 clones, 75% to 95% being singletons. This entry is derived from a study of graft-versus-host responses after intestinal transplantation. Study in general: Among the recipients, transplants were multivisceral, liver-intestinal, or isolated intestinal. The whole recipient group had anti-thymocyte globulin induction followed by tacrolimus and steroids for roughly 3 years.

General observations from the study: GvH clones were found in recipient marrow; some appeared first in ileum or blood.

V gene TRBV5-4 combines with J gene TRBJ2-3; D possibly corresponds to TRBD1 (6 bases). The origin of this receptor is a human donor who was the organ donor for an intestinal transplant. This material consisted of unstimulated CD4+ T cells sorted from spleen or lymph node cells, taken before transplant. CDR3 coding DNA: TGTGCCAGCAGCTCGTGGGGGCCAGGCACAGATACGCAGTATTTT. It yields the protein CASSSWGPGTDTQYF.